This TCR beta chain is from a study of shared clonotypes between healthy human individuals. The CDR3 contains 15 residues. Trimming took 3 bases from V and 3 from J; bases not matched to a gene: 3. The germline CDR1 and CDR2 sequences are SGHNT and YYREEE (reference sequence). The unsorted PBMC sample used ten immunoSEQ deep assay plates. The repertoire was sequenced with immunoSEQ multiplex PCR; TCRdb's copy has only in-frame clones and lacks some. The sample has about 510,000 clones; 79% are singletons. A remark on this clone: Its antigen remains unknown.

Study results and caveats: Since donors were few, the genetic and exposure-history diversity represented was limited. Blood alone was sampled, and tissue repertoires likely differ.

The sequenced material came from PBMCs. The clonotype comes from a woman between 35 and 50 years old in good health. Some clones in this sample may be carry-over from other donors' samples. The V gene is TRBV5-4, the J gene TRBJ2-1; TRBD2 agrees at 10 bases. The CDR3 region has the DNA TGTGCCAGCAGCTCAAAGCGGGAGGGCTACAATGAGCAGTTCTTC. It yields the protein CASSSKREGYNEQFF.